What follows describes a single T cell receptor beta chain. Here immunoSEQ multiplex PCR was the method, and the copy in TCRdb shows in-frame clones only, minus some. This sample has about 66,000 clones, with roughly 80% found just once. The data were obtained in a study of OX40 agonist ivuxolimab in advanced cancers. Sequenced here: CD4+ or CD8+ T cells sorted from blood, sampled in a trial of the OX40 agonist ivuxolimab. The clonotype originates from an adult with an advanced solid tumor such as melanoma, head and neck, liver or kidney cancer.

CDR3 nucleotide sequence: TGCGCCAGCAGCCACGAGGTTTTGGCTGAAGCTTTCTTT. Translation gives CASSHEVLAEAFF. This chain uses TRBV5-1 with TRBJ1-1; no clear D. Trimming took 4 bases from V and 6 from J, leaving 13 bases between them. Germline V CDR1 and CDR2: SGHRS, YFSETQ. This CDR3 comprises 13 residues.